Below, 5 T cell receptor beta chains from the same sample are listed, as sequenced in a study of T-cell memory formation after mild COVID-19. TCRdb analysed the 5' RACE reads with MiXCR anew, one entry per CDR3 protein. The data hold under 600,000 distinct CDR3 sequences, with roughly 21% observed a single time. Sequencing was performed on PBMCs or a T cell subset sorted from them (not recorded which). Receptors were obtained from an adult woman who had mild COVID-19 (a few samples of this study predate the infection). Cell type and time point are not known.

In its sample, this clonotype was seen a few times. This chain links TRBV6-2 or TRBV6-3 with TRBJ2-7; D perhaps matches TRBD1 (6 bases). V lost 0 bases and J lost 3, with 12 bases in between. Per germline, CDR1 MNHEY and CDR2 SVGEGT. The CDR3 has 15 residues. CDR3 in amino acids: CASSYSGARGYEQYF. The DNA of the CDR3 is TGTGCCAGCAGTTACTCTGGGGCCAGGGGCTACGAGCAGTACTTC.

Only a few counts were recorded for this clonotype. This chain joins TRBV29-1 and TRBJ2-1; 8 nucleotides match TRBD2. CDR3 size: 15 residues. Unmatched junction bases numbered 10, after V lost 7 bases and J lost 2 bases. The germline gives CDR1 SQVTM, CDR2 ANQGSEA. The CDR3 protein is CSAVDGGAAYNEQFF. The CDR3 nucleotides read TGCAGCGCCGTAGACGGGGGGGCCGCCTACAATGAGCAGTTCTTC.

This clonotype has only a few counts. The rearrangement joins TRBV11-3 to TRBJ2-2, with 8 bases aligning to TRBD1. Germline CDR1 reads SGHNT; CDR2 reads YENEEA. The CDR3 runs to 17 residues. V was clipped by 3 bases and J by 4 bases; unmatched bases: 10. This chain's CDR3 is CASSLASWTGLTGELFF. In DNA, the CDR3 is TGTGCCAGCAGCTTGGCAAGTTGGACAGGGCTCACCGGGGAGCTGTTTTTT.

The chain combines TRBV12-3 or TRBV12-4 with TRBJ1-1; D unresolved. The length of the CDR3 is 13 residues. The V end lost 3 bases, the J end lost 11 bases, and 16 bases lay between the germline ends. The CDR3 loop reads CASSLAPGRAAFF. CDR3 sequence (DNA): TGTGCCAGCAGTTTGGCTCCGGGGAGGGCGGCTTTCTTT.

The rearrangement joins TRBV12-3 or TRBV12-4 to TRBJ2-3; 7 nucleotides agree with TRBD2. This CDR3 spans 15 amino acids. V was clipped by 5 bases and J by 10 bases; unmatched bases: 15. The CDR3 is CASSPGGGPGDAQYF. CDR3 nucleotide sequence: TGTGCCAGCAGTCCGGGGGGTGGCCCGGGGGACGCGCAGTATTTT.